This T cell receptor beta chain came from a study of T cells in Graves' hyperthyroidism and ophthalmopathy. The source material, RNA transcripts, was used to amplify TCR beta CDR3 regions. When the TCR CDR3 underwent first-round RT-PCR, the HTBI primer set was used. Each CDR3 protein gets one entry after TCRdb re-called the multiplex PCR reads with MiXCR. The sample yields some 440,000 distinct CDR3 sequences, 15% to 18% seen once. This clonotype was recorded a few times. Losses at the gene ends were 6 bases for V and 5 bases for J; bases not matched to a gene: 8. Germline CDR1 is MNHNS and CDR2 is SASEGT. This CDR3 contains 15 residues.

The chain carries TRBV6-1 and TRBJ2-5; TRBD2 matches at 11 bases. This receptor was taken from a woman under 30 with Graves' hyperthyroidism. The sequenced sample was blood. The CDR3 nucleotides read TGTGCCAGCAGAGATAGCGGGAGGGCCGGTGAGACCCAGTACTTC. This encodes CASRDSGRAGETQYF.